This T cell receptor (beta chain) originates from a study of blood T cell repertoires in COVID-19. Background on the study: Italy, Spain and the United States were the sources of the convalescent and acute COVID-19 samples. PBMCs, B-cell-depleted T cells, or T cells provided the cDNA or gDNA that made up the material.

How the authors handled the data: How many nucleated cells were present was estimated from reference gene primer amplification. Generated by immunoSEQ multiplex PCR, the TCRdb table keeps only in-frame clones and is missing some. V and J calls and clone size are as listed in that table; D and trimming were resolved from the DNA. The sample shows about 220,000 clones, 80% to 85% of them seen only once. The germline gives CDR1 SGHDT, CDR2 YYEEEE. This CDR3 is 13 amino acids long. The V end was cut by 1 base, the J end by 2 bases, with 4 bases between. The clonotype comes from a man aged 25-40 years with active or convalescent COVID-19. The chain recombines TRBV5-6 with TRBJ1-5, with D hard to call. Source material: peripheral blood. The CDR3 here is CASSLYGNQPQHF. In nucleotides, the CDR3 is TGTGCCAGCAGCTTGTATGGCAATCAGCCCCAGCATTTT. Full variable domain (remainder filled in from reference TRBV5-6 and TRBJ1-5): DAGVTQSPTHLIKTRGQQVTLRCSPKSGHDTVSWYQQALGQGPQFIFQYYEEEERQRGNFPDRFSGHQFPNYSSELNVNALLLGDSALYLCASSLYGNQPQHFGDGTRLSIL.